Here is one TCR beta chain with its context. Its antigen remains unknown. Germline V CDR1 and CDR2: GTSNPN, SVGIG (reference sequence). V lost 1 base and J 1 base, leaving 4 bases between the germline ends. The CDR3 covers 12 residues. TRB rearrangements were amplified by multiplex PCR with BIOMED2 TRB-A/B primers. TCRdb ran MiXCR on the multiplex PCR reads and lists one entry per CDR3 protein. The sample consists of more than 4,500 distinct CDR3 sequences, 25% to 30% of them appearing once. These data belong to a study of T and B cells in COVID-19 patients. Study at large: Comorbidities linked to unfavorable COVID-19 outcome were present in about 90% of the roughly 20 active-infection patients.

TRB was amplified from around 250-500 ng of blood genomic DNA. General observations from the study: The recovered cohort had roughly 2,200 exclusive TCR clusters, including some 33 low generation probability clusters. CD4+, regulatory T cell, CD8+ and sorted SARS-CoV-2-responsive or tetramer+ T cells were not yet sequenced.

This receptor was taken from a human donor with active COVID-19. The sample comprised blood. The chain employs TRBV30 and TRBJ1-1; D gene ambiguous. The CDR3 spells CAWSGPNTEAFF. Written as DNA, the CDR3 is TGTGCCTGGAGTGGGCCGAACACTGAAGCTTTCTTT.